What follows is one T cell receptor (beta chain) and its context. Method: immunoSEQ multiplex PCR; TCRdb's copy keeps in-frame clones and lacks some. The sample shows about 160,000 clones, just over 90% of them seen only once. This entry belongs to a study of T cell responses to AZD1222 COVID-19 vaccine. CDR3 length: 14 residues. This TCR derives from an adult in good health. The specimen was peripheral blood, collected on day 0 of MenACWY control vaccination. The chain uses TRBV21-1 and TRBJ2-5; the table's D call, TRBD1, was not checked against the DNA. TRBV21-1 counts as a pseudogene. The chain's CDR3 is CASSPGQHKETQYF. The DNA of the CDR3 is TGTGCCAGCAGCCCGGGACAACACAAAGAGACCCAGTACTTC.